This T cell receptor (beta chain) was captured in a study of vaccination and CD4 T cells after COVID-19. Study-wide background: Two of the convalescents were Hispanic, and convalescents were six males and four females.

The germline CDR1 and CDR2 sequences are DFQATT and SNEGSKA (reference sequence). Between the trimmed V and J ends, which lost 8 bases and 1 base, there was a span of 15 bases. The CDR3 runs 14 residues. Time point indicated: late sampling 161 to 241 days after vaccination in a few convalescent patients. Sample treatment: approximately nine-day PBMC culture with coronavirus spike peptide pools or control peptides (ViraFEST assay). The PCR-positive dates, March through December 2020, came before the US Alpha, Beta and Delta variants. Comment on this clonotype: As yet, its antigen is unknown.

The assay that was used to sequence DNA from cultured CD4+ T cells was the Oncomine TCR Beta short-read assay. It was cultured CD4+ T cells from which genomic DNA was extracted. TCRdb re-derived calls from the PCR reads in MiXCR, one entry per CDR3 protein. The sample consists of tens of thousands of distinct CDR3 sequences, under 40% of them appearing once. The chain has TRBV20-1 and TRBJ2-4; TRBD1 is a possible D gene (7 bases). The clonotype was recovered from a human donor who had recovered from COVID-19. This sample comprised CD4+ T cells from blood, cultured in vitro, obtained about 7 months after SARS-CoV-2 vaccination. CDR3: CSTSGGTAKNIQYF. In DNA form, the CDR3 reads TGCAGTACGTCAGGGGGGACCGCCAAAAACATTCAGTACTTC.